This T cell receptor beta chain was identified in a study of naive CD8 T cells in extremely preterm neonates. Clones were read by immunoSEQ multiplex PCR, and TCRdb kept only the in-frame ones, dropping some. Of about 8,000 clones detected, roughly 98% appear once; the ten largest clones hold roughly 2.9%. The V gene's germline CDR1 is SEHNR and CDR2 FQNEAQ (reference sequence). This CDR3 has 13 amino acids. The V and J ends lost 5 bases and 3 bases respectively, with 11 bases between them. As for this clone: Its antigen is currently unknown.

Findings and caveats of the study: Shared CDR3 nucleotide sequences: preterm roughly 2.7%, term 0.4% to 0.5%, children 0.03% to 0.035%, adults 0.0095% to 0.01%.

The chain uses TRBV7-9 and TRBJ2-7; no definite D call. The receptor was derived from a human donor in good health. Sequenced: naive CD8+ T cells from blood. The CDR3 spells CASSPSLFYEQYF. The DNA of the CDR3 is TGTGCCAGCAGCCCCTCCCTATTCTACGAGCAGTACTTC.